This T cell receptor beta chain was found in a study of T cell responses to AZD1222 COVID-19 vaccine. Study-wide findings and caveats: Mapped onto spike, vaccine-associated CD4 TCRs spanned it and were dominant at 160-218 and 743-854. Possibly, clonal diversity was underestimated; donors were largely white British and included more females.

Remarks on this clone: Its cognate antigen is unknown.

Sequenced by immunoSEQ multiplex PCR; TCRdb stores in-frame clones only, minus some. The sample consists of over 110,000 clones, 92% of them appearing once. The CDR3 has 14 amino acids. Trimming took off 0 bases at V and 2 bases at J, with 8 bases between the two ends. CDR1 is SGHDT, CDR2 YYEEEE, per germline. The sequenced sample was peripheral blood, obtained 28 days after the second AZD1222 dose. This receptor was identified in an adult who received the AZD1222 COVID-19 vaccine. This chain connects TRBV5-6 to TRBJ1-2; D unresolved. CDR3 sequence: CASSLGQRNYGYTF. The CDR3 DNA sequence: TGTGCCAGCAGCTTGGGCCAGCGGAACTATGGCTACACCTTC.